This entry is about one T cell receptor (beta chain). With V trimmed by 4 bases and J by 7 bases, 9 bases remained unmatched. Per germline, CDR1 SGHRS and CDR2 YFSETQ. The CDR3 has 14 residues. The data are from a study of shared clonotypes between healthy human individuals. The table came from immunoSEQ multiplex PCR; TCRdb's copy has only in-frame clones and leaves some out. Of 640,000 or so clones in the sample, more than 70% were seen once. The sequenced material came from memory CD4+ T cells sorted from blood. The subset is: CD45RA-negative fraction. The V gene is TRBV5-1, the J gene TRBJ1-2; 8 nucleotides line up with TRBD1. The sequence came from a woman under 40 in good health. CDR3 protein: CASSPTTGAFGYTF. CDR3 nucleotides: TGCGCCAGCAGCCCGACGACAGGGGCTTTTGGCTACACCTTC.